One sample yielded the 27 T cell receptor beta chains listed below, sequenced in a study of blood T cell repertoires in COVID-19. Sequencing was performed with immunoSEQ multiplex PCR; in TCRdb, only in-frame clones are kept and a portion is missing. The table has roughly 150,000 clones, 83% seen once. Sequenced sample: peripheral blood. The source is a woman aged 80 or over with acute or convalescent COVID-19.

V usage is TRBV15 and J usage is TRBJ1-3, with D unresolved. The CDR3 extends over 14 amino acids. The V gene's germline CDR1 is LNHNV and CDR2 YYDKDF (reference sequence). Between the trimmed V and J ends, which lost 9 bases and 0 bases, there was a span of 12 bases. The CDR3 sequence: CATSSDPSGNTIYF. The DNA of the CDR3 is TGTGCCACGAGTTCCGATCCCTCTGGAAACACCATATATTTT. Variable domain in full (rest from reference TRBV15 and TRBJ1-3): DAMVIQNPRYQVTQFGKPVTLSCSQTLNHNVMYWYQQKSSQAPKLLFHYYDKDFNNEADTPDNFQSRRPNTSFCFLDIRSPGLGDTAMYLCATSSDPSGNTIYFGEGSWLTVV.

A word on this clone: In the same sample, other DNA sequences code for this CDR3. V usage is TRBV6-5 and J usage is TRBJ2-5, with 7 nucleotides matching TRBD2. Germline V lookup: CDR1 MNHEY, CDR2 SVGAGI. With 0 bases clipped from V and 2 bases from J, the junction kept 0 bases outside the gene matches. This CDR3 has 14 residues. This CDR3 is CASSYSGLQETQYF. The CDR3 bases are TGTGCCAGCAGTTACTCGGGACTACAAGAGACCCAGTACTTC.

J is TRBJ1-2 and V is TRBV7-9, with 10 nucleotides matching TRBD1. Germline trimming cut 5 bases from V and 7 bases from J; bases unmatched to any gene: 7. CDR3 length equals 14 residues. CDR1 and CDR2 (germline): SEHNR, FQNEAQ (reference sequence). The CDR3: CASSPRQGAGGYTF. DNA for the CDR3: TGTGCCAGCAGCCCTCGACAGGGGGCGGGTGGCTACACCTTC.

V is TRBV20-1 and J is TRBJ2-5; 8 bases are a match to TRBD2. Germline lookup yields CDR1 DFQATT and CDR2 SNEGSKA (reference sequence). The CDR3 is made up of 15 amino acids. The V and J ends lost 3 bases and 5 bases, in that order; junction bases with no gene match: 11. The CDR3 protein is CSASAPGGREETQYF. CDR3 coding DNA: TGCAGTGCTAGTGCCCCGGGGGGGAGGGAGGAGACCCAGTACTTC.

The V call is TRBV3-1 (or the pseudogene TRBV3-2), the J call TRBJ2-3; 9 bases fit TRBD2. The trim removed 0 bases at V and 7 bases at J, leaving 2 bases unmatched. The germline gives CDR1 LGHDT, CDR2 YNNKEL (reference sequence). The CDR3 runs to 14 residues. The chain's CDR3 is CASSQDLAGNTQYF. In DNA form, the CDR3 reads TGTGCCAGCAGCCAAGATCTAGCGGGAAATACGCAGTATTTT.

The chain combines TRBV30 with TRBJ1-2, with TRBD1 identical over 10 bases. After removal of 3 bases from V and 7 bases from J, the junction contained 14 bases not matched to a gene. CDR1 is GTSNPN and CDR2 is SVGIG in the germline V gene (reference sequence). CDR3 length equals 16 residues. CDR3 coding DNA: TGTGCCTGGAGCTTTTCCCCCGGGACAGGGGTACGTGGCTACACCTTC. It codes for CAWSFSPGTGVRGYTF. The whole variable domain, remainder taken from reference TRBV30 and TRBJ1-2, is SQTIHQWPATLVQPVGSPLSLECTVEGTSNPNLYWYRQAAGRGLQLLFYSVGIGQISSEVPQNLSASRPQDRQFILSSKKLLLSDSGFYLCAWSFSPGTGVRGYTFGSGTRLTVV.

J is TRBJ1-1 and V is TRBV30; the match to TRBD1 covers 9 bases. In germline, CDR1 is GTSNPN, CDR2 SVGIG (reference sequence). V shed 2 bases and J 4 bases; nucleotides not matched to a gene: 5. The CDR3 length is 14 residues. The CDR3 coding sequence is TGTGCCTGGAGTAATGACAGGGGGGGCACTGAAGCTTTCTTT. Translating it yields CAWSNDRGGTEAFF. The variable domain in full, with the rest retrieved from reference TRBV30 and TRBJ1-1, is SQTIHQWPATLVQPVGSPLSLECTVEGTSNPNLYWYRQAAGRGLQLLFYSVGIGQISSEVPQNLSASRPQDRQFILSSKKLLLSDSGFYLCAWSNDRGGTEAFFGQGTRLTVV.

CDR3: CASSLATGGDYGYTF. The CDR3 nucleotides read TGTGCCAGCAGCTTAGCGACAGGGGGCGACTATGGCTACACCTTC. This rearrangement joins TRBV7-2 to TRBJ1-2; TRBD1 agrees at 10 bases. Germline V gene sequence: CDR1 SGHTA, CDR2 FQGNSA. The CDR3 covers 15 residues. V shed 0 bases and J 3 bases; nucleotides not matched to a gene: 1.

This rearrangement joins TRBV6-6 to TRBJ1-4, with a possible D match to TRBD1 (5 bases). This CDR3 region has 13 residues. Germline CDR1 MNHNY, CDR2 SVGAGI (reference sequence). Trimming pared 6 bases from V and 5 bases from J, leaving 10 bases between. CDR3 loop: CASSTDTNEKLFF. CDR3 sequence (DNA): TGTGCCAGCAGCACGGACACCAATGAAAAACTGTTTTTT.

This clone was observed a single time. The chain combines TRBV25-1 with TRBJ1-3; TRBD1 aligns across 7 bases. This CDR3 region has 17 residues. With 5 bases clipped from V and 0 bases from J, the junction kept 10 bases outside the gene matches. Germline CDR1 is MGHDK and CDR2 is SYGVNS. The CDR3 sequence is CASSKSGQSFSGNTIYF. CDR3 bases: TGTGCCAGCAGTAAATCGGGACAGTCCTTCTCTGGAAACACCATATATTTT.

The CDR3 sequence: CASSLDQGAYNEQFF. The CDR3 region has the DNA TGCGCCAGCAGCTTGGACCAGGGGGCCTACAATGAGCAGTTCTTC. J is TRBJ2-1 and V is TRBV5-1, with TRBD1 matching 7 bases. CDR1 and CDR2 from the germline V gene are SGHRS and YFSETQ. The CDR3 sequence is 15 residues long. Unmatched junction bases numbered 2, after V lost 0 bases and J lost 2 bases.

The chain combines TRBV3-1 (or the pseudogene TRBV3-2) with TRBJ2-5; TRBD2 matches at 10 bases. Germline V gene sequence: CDR1 LGHDT, CDR2 YNNKEL (reference sequence). This CDR3 region has 14 residues. After removal of 5 bases from V and 5 bases from J, the junction contained 5 bases not matched to a gene. The CDR3 loop is CASSKRGGLETQYF. In DNA form, the CDR3 reads TGTGCCAGCAGCAAGCGGGGGGGCCTGGAGACCCAGTACTTC.

The chain recombines TRBV18 with TRBJ1-4, with 7 bases aligning to TRBD1. This CDR3 comprises 15 residues. CDR1 is KGHSH and CDR2 is LQKENI in the germline V gene. Trimming at V came to 0 bases and at J to 5 bases, leaving 3 bases not matched to a gene. DNA of the CDR3: TGTGCCAGCTCACCACCGACAGGGAAGAATGAAAAACTGTTTTTT. Its translation is CASSPPTGKNEKLFF.

V and J are TRBV4-3 and TRBJ1-2; no clear D gene. The ends were cut back, 1 base at V and 7 bases at J, with 13 bases in the middle. The CDR3 length is 14 residues. Germline-derived CDR1 and CDR2 are LGHNA and YSLEER. CDR3 amino acids: CASSQVIGEGGYTF. In nucleotides, the CDR3 is TGCGCCAGCAGCCAAGTCATCGGGGAGGGTGGCTACACCTTC.

The chain is built from TRBV6-8 and TRBJ1-5; possibly TRBD1 for D (5 bases). The V and J ends lost 6 bases and 4 bases respectively, with 19 bases between them. The CDR3 length is 16 residues. Germline CDR1 MNHGY, CDR2 SAAAGT. The CDR3 sequence: CASRRGRERGNQPQHF. As DNA, the CDR3 is TGTGCCAGCAGGCGGGGCAGGGAAAGGGGTAATCAGCCCCAGCATTTT.

The V gene is TRBV2, the J gene TRBJ2-7, with 10 bases matching TRBD2. Germline CDR1 SNHLY, CDR2 FYNNEI. The CDR3 sequence is 14 residues long. The junction had 10 bases not matched to a gene; V was cut back by 7 bases and J by 7 bases. The CDR3 here is CASKAGTSDREQYF. CDR3 sequence (DNA): TGTGCCAGCAAGGCCGGGACTAGCGATCGGGAGCAGTACTTC. The full variable domain, its missing parts supplied by reference TRBV2 and TRBJ2-7, is EPEVTQTPSHQVTQMGQEVILRCVPISNHLYFYWYRQILGQKVEFLVSFYNNEISEKSEIFDDQFSVERPDGSNFTLKIRSTKLEDSAMYFCASKAGTSDREQYFGPGTRLTVT.

This rearrangement joins TRBV6-1 to TRBJ1-1, with 8 bases fitting TRBD1. The CDR3 spans 16 residues. The J segment lost 1 base and the V segment lost 2 bases, leaving 6 bases of the junction unmatched. Germline CDR1 MNHNS, CDR2 SASEGT. The DNA for the CDR3 is TGTGCCAGCAGTGAACACCCGGGACAGGAGAACACTGAAGCTTTCTTT. As protein: CASSEHPGQENTEAFF.

This clone was seen only a few times. This chain joins TRBV7-2 and TRBJ1-2, with D tentatively TRBD1 (5 bases). From germline, CDR1 is SGHTA and CDR2 FQGNSA. The CDR3 is 16 residues long. With 2 bases removed from V and 2 bases from J, the gap between germline ends came to 15 bases. The CDR3, as DNA: TGTGCCAGCAGCTTAAGTCAGTGGGGGGGGAACTATGGCTACACCTTC. Protein product: CASSLSQWGGNYGYTF.

V usage is TRBV9 and J usage is TRBJ1-1, with TRBD1 matching over 8 bases. V gave up 3 bases and J gave up 3 bases; unmatched junction bases: 7. The V gene's germline CDR1 is SGDLS and CDR2 YYNGEE. CDR3 length equals 15 residues. In DNA form, the CDR3 reads TGTGCCAGCAGCGCGTTTATGACAGGGGACACTGAAGCTTTCTTT. Translated: CASSAFMTGDTEAFF. The whole variable domain, filled in from reference TRBV9 and TRBJ1-1, reads DSGVTQTPKHLITATGQRVTLRCSPRSGDLSVYWYQQSLDQGLQFLIQYYNGEERAKGNILERFSAQQFPDLHSELNLSSLELGDSALYFCASSAFMTGDTEAFFGQGTRLTVV.

The chain links TRBV15 to TRBJ1-4; the D gene is possibly TRBD1 (5 bases). Trimming pared 5 bases from V and 4 bases from J, leaving 14 bases between. In germline, CDR1 is LNHNV, CDR2 YYDKDF (reference sequence). This CDR3 comprises 15 residues. CDR3 sequence (DNA): TGTGCCACCAGCTCCAGGGTGGAAGTTAATGAAAAACTGTTTTTT. Amino acid sequence: CATSSRVEVNEKLFF. The full variable domain, in which reference TRBV15 and TRBJ1-4 provide the parts outside the CDR3, is DAMVIQNPRYQVTQFGKPVTLSCSQTLNHNVMYWYQQKSSQAPKLLFHYYDKDFNNEADTPDNFQSRRPNTSFCFLDIRSPGLGDTAMYLCATSSRVEVNEKLFFGSGTQLSVL.

The chain joins TRBV5-6 to TRBJ1-2, with 8 bases fitting TRBD1. The length of the CDR3 is 14 residues. The J segment lost 8 bases and the V segment lost 4 bases, leaving 10 bases of the junction unmatched. Germline CDR1 is SGHDT and CDR2 is YYEEEE. CDR3 DNA: TGTGCCAGCAGCCTGGGACAGGCGAGTGGAGGCTACACCTTC. This gives the protein CASSLGQASGGYTF.

The J gene is TRBJ1-3, the V gene TRBV19, with a weak D call TRBD1 (6 bases). Per germline, CDR1 LNHDA and CDR2 SQIVND (reference sequence). The CDR3 runs to 14 residues. The V end lost 10 bases, the J end lost 2 bases, and 15 bases lay between the germline ends. The DNA for the CDR3 is TGTGCCAATCGCCCTCGGGACACTGGAAACACCATATATTTT. Translating it yields CANRPRDTGNTIYF.

The rearrangement joins TRBV6-1 to TRBJ1-6; 10 nucleotides align to TRBD1. With V trimmed by 1 base and J by 10 bases, 7 bases remained unmatched. This CDR3 comprises 16 residues. In germline, CDR1 is MNHNS, CDR2 SASEGT. The CDR3 nucleotides are TGTGCCAGCAGTGAAGTGCCGGACAGGGGGTACTCACCCCTCCACTTT. Its protein product is CASSEVPDRGYSPLHF.

V usage is TRBV6-2 or TRBV6-3 and J usage is TRBJ2-7, with 7 bases matching TRBD1. Looked up from germline, CDR1 is MNHEY and CDR2 is SVGEGT. V gave up 0 bases and J gave up 3 bases; unmatched junction bases: 11. The CDR3 runs 17 residues. The DNA for the CDR3 is TGTGCCAGCAGTTACTCATTCGGACAGGCCGTCATCTACGAGCAGTACTTC. It is translated as CASSYSFGQAVIYEQYF.

The rearrangement joins TRBV7-9 to TRBJ1-1; TRBD1 is a possible D gene (5 bases). V shed 6 bases and J shed 3 bases, with 14 bases lying between them. Germline V lookup: CDR1 SEHNR, CDR2 FQNEAQ (reference sequence). CDR3 size: 14 residues. CDR3 region: CASSQDSRHTEAFF. The CDR3 DNA is TGTGCCAGCAGTCAAGACAGCAGGCACACTGAAGCTTTCTTT.

CDR3 coding DNA: TGTGCCAGCAGAGCCCAGCGGGCCCGCTACGAGCAGTACTTC. Its translation: CASRAQRARYEQYF. The chain is built from TRBV28 and TRBJ2-7, with D possibly matching TRBD2 (6 bases). The V gene lost 6 bases and the J gene lost 3 bases, with 15 bases spanning the gap. This CDR3 comprises 14 residues. Germline V gene data show CDR1 as MDHEN and CDR2 as SYDVKM. The full variable domain, in which reference TRBV28 and TRBJ2-7 provide the parts outside the CDR3, is DVKVTQSSRYLVKRTGEKVFLECVQDMDHENMFWYRQDPGLGLRLIYFSYDVKMKEKGDIPEGYSVSREKKERFSLILESASTNQTSMYLCASRAQRARYEQYFGPGTRLTVT.

The V gene is TRBV5-1, the J gene TRBJ2-3; D perhaps matches TRBD1 (5 bases). CDR3 length equals 15 residues. Germline-derived CDR1 and CDR2 are SGHRS and YFSETQ. Trimming took off 5 bases at V and 0 bases at J, with 13 bases between the two ends. The CDR3 here is CASRMGGHSTDTQYF. CDR3 nucleotides: TGCGCCAGCAGAATGGGCGGACATAGCACAGATACGCAGTATTTT.